One T cell receptor beta chain is described in this entry. What it binds is not known. The ends were cut back, 7 bases at V and 4 bases at J, with 14 bases in the middle. The CDR3 contains 15 residues. CDR1 is MNHEY and CDR2 is SMNVEV in the germline V gene (reference sequence). This sample was included in a study of CD4+ T cells in melanoma. Study-wide points: CD8+ T cell, macrophage and B cell function reportedly correlated with neoantigen-specific CD4+ T cells. Reportedly, melanoma neoantigen-specific CD4+ T cells showed varied differentiation states.

The method was immunoSEQ multiplex PCR; TCRdb's version includes in-frame clones alone and lacks a portion of them. Seen here are about 15,000 clones, roughly two thirds observed once, and the top ten hold less than 20%. The clonotype comes from a human donor with melanoma. The chain combines TRBV27 with TRBJ2-6, with no clear D. Sequencing was carried out using cells from a culture (not recorded whether cultured in vitro). CDR3 bases: TGTGCCAGCACGGTGAGGATTGGAGGGGCCAACGTCCTGACTTTC. Its translation: CASTVRIGGANVLTF.